This TCR beta chain was found in a study of cytomegalovirus exposure and HLA in healthy donors. As for the study in general: The same platform was used for the 120 validation repertoires and the roughly 640 first-cohort repertoires, a later analysis reported.

This clone was counted once. The target antigen is unknown. General observations from the study: Rare sequences made up most TCRs, while some public TCRs were found in many donors.

Method: immunoSEQ multiplex PCR; TCRdb's copy keeps in-frame clones and lacks some. The table has roughly 300,000 clones, around 89% seen once; the top ten hold about 0.9%. The clonotype comes from a woman younger than 35 in good health and CMV-seronegative. Specimen: PBMCs.

The CDR3 region is CASSLGTTHEAFF. CDR3 nucleotides: TGTGCCAGCAGCTTGGGTACAACGCATGAAGCTTTCTTT. The chain couples TRBV5-6 to TRBJ1-1; no firm D call. This CDR3 comprises 13 residues. V lost 0 bases and J lost 7, with 10 bases in between. Germline CDR1 reads SGHDT; CDR2 reads YYEEEE.